This T cell receptor (beta chain) appears in the sequencing data of a study of PD-1 blockade in classical Hodgkin lymphoma. About the study: Patients were infused with nivolumab 3 mg/kg every 2 weeks. Study-wide findings and caveats: Any patient who commenced nivolumab under 1 year after ASCT was excluded. Complete responders started with a diversity level that resembled newly diagnosed patients at baseline.

All patients relapsed after autologous stem cell transplantation, and brentuximab vedotin exposure varied. Repertoires were generated with immunoSEQ multiplex PCR, while TCRdb's copy carries only in-frame clones and drops some. The repertoire holds over 45,000 clones, approximately 73% seen once, with roughly 16% in the top ten. The CDR3 runs to 14 residues. The V segment lost 0 bases and the J segment 9 bases; nucleotides outside the gene matches: 5. Per the germline V gene, CDR1 is MNHEY and CDR2 is SMNVEV (reference sequence). About this clone: Its target is unknown.

This receptor was obtained from a human donor with classical Hodgkin lymphoma. The source was peripheral blood mononuclear cells (PBMCs), collected before the second cycle of nivolumab. The V and J genes are TRBV27 and TRBJ2-7; 10 bases are a match to TRBD2. The CDR3 DNA reads TGTGCCAGCAGTTTATCGGGGACTAGCGTGAGGCAGTACTTC. This translates into CASSLSGTSVRQYF.